This entry features one T cell receptor (beta chain) sequence. As yet, its antigen is unknown. This may come from a read error, since a much larger clone is one base off. This record comes from a study of T cells in Graves' hyperthyroidism and ophthalmopathy. Whole-study results and caveats: Blood samples included most of the expanded thyroid clonotypes exceeding 0.001. A median around 6.8 months before onset, the model predicted ophthalmopathy.

Lactation, pregnancy, other autoimmune disease or uncontrolled infection led to exclusion of patients. TCR beta CDR3 region amplification was performed from RNA transcripts. The HTBI set primed first-round TCR CDR3 RT-PCR. TCRdb ran MiXCR on the multiplex PCR reads and lists one entry per CDR3 protein. Of 660,000 or so distinct CDR3 sequences listed, just under 45% are singletons. Germline CDR1 SQVTM, CDR2 ANQGSEA. This CDR3 has 12 residues. V lost 3 bases and J 1 base, leaving 7 bases between the germline ends. This clonotype was sampled from an adult man with Graves' disease, either hyperthyroidism or ophthalmopathy (not recorded which). The sample taken for sequencing was peripheral blood or thyroid tissue (not recorded which). The chain combines TRBV29-1 with TRBJ2-7; D possibly corresponds to TRBD2 (6 bases). For the CDR3, the DNA is TGCAGCGTTGACGGGGGATCCTACGAGCAGTACTTC. Its protein is CSVDGGSYEQYF.